Below are 13 T cell receptor beta chains sequenced from a single sample in a study of Graves' ophthalmopathy and Graves' hyperthyroidism. Amplification from RNA transcripts yielded the TCR beta CDR3 regions. HTBI primers were employed in first-round RT-PCR, then a second-round multiplex PCR followed. TCRdb re-derived calls from the multiplex PCR reads in MiXCR, one entry per CDR3 protein. The data contain 650,000 to 900,000 distinct CDR3 sequences, approximately 40% of them seen just once; the ten biggest clones take up approximately 46%. The sequenced sample was peripheral blood. These receptors were obtained from an adult man with Graves' ophthalmopathy.

This clonotype was observed a few times. The CDR3 region is CASSIGHTGELFF. Here the CDR3 DNA reads TGTGCCAGCAGTATAGGACACACCGGGGAGCTGTTTTTT. The chain is built from TRBV25-1 and TRBJ2-2; D unclear. The CDR3 length is 13 residues. V lost 5 bases, J lost 3 bases, and 7 bases lay in between. Per the germline V gene, CDR1 is MGHDK and CDR2 is SYGVNS.

The V and J genes are TRBV24-1 and TRBJ1-1; 8 positions match TRBD1. The CDR3 spans 13 residues. Germline loops: CDR1 KGHDR, CDR2 SFDVKD. The J segment lost 8 bases and the V segment lost 2 bases, leaving 3 bases of the junction unmatched. In nucleotides, the CDR3 is TGTGCCACCAGTGATTCCCGGGACAGGGAAGCTTTCTTT. This codes for CATSDSRDREAFF.

This clonotype was detected ten times or more. One junction end does not reproduce the germline sequence, and a read error may be involved. The gene calls are TRBV7-9 and TRBJ1-1; a weak D match, TRBD1 (6 bases). The V gene's germline CDR1 is SEHNR and CDR2 FQNEAQ (reference sequence). This CDR3 comprises 14 residues. CDR3: CTSRNTGYETEAFF. The CDR3 DNA reads TGTACCAGCAGAAATACAGGGTATGAGACTGAAGCTTTCTTT. The full variable domain, rest sourced from reference TRBV7-9 and TRBJ1-1, is DTGVSQNPRHKITKRGQNVTFRCDPISEHNRLYWYRQTLGQGPEFLTYFQNEAQLEKSRLLSDRFSAERPKGSFSTLEIQRTEQGDSAMYLCTSRNTGYETEAFFGQGTRLTVV.

This clonotype was counted many times. V is TRBV7-9 and J is TRBJ1-1; D gene uncertain. Trimming took off 0 bases at V and 0 bases at J, with 8 bases between the two ends. This CDR3 is built from 15 residues. CDR1 SEHNR and CDR2 FQNEAQ come from the germline V gene (reference sequence). The CDR3 DNA reads as TGTGCCAGCAGCTTAGCGGGAATCATGAACACTGAAGCTTTCTTT. Translating gives CASSLAGIMNTEAFF.

Regarding this clonotype: Possible read error: a much larger clone is one base away. The chain recombines TRBV2 with TRBJ1-2; tentative D call: TRBD1 (5 bases). CDR3 size: 14 residues. Trimming stripped 4 bases from V and 0 bases from J, with 9 bases between. Germline V lookup: CDR1 SNHLY, CDR2 FYNNEI. CDR3 nucleotide sequence: TGTGCCAGCAGTGGAGACAGTTCTAACTATGGCTACACCTTC. This codes for CASSGDSSNYGYTF.

This clonotype was recorded at least ten times. J is TRBJ1-1 and V is TRBV19, with D possibly being TRBD1 (6 bases). V lost 7 bases to trimming and J lost 6 bases, with 15 bases between them. The CDR3 has 13 amino acids. Germline V gene lookup returns CDR1 LNHDA and CDR2 SQIVND (reference sequence). DNA for the CDR3: TGTGCCAGTATGCTGGGGGCGGGTGCTGAAGCTTTCTTT. Protein sequence: CASMLGAGAEAFF.

This clonotype has a handful of counts. The chain links TRBV7-9 to TRBJ1-1, with 9 positions matching TRBD1. The CDR3 runs 15 residues. The germline V gene encodes CDR1 SEHNR and CDR2 FQNEAQ (reference sequence). J lost 3 bases, V lost 5 bases, and 7 bases had no gene match. CDR3 sequence (DNA): TGTGCCAGCAGCCCCAAGGACAGGGGAGACACTGAAGCTTTCTTT. Its translation: CASSPKDRGDTEAFF.

This clonotype was picked up many times. The V and J genes are TRBV20-1 and TRBJ1-1; tentatively, D is TRBD1 (5 bases). V gave up 6 bases and J gave up 5 bases, with 16 bases separating them. Germline CDR1 and CDR2: DFQATT and SNEGSKA (reference sequence). There are 13 residues in the CDR3. The DNA for the CDR3 is TGCAGTGCCCGCGGCGGGAAGGGGACTGAAGCTTTCTTT. Protein sequence: CSARGGKGTEAFF.

This sequence joins TRBV25-1 and TRBJ1-5; possibly TRBD1 for D (6 bases). CDR1 is MGHDK, CDR2 SYGVNS, per germline. Trimming removed 10 bases from V and 6 bases from J, with 13 bases in between. The CDR3 extends over 12 amino acids. CDR3 protein: CATQQGVQPQHF. The CDR3 DNA sequence: TGTGCCACGCAACAGGGAGTTCAGCCCCAGCATTTT.

Concerning this clonotype itself: A junction boundary mismatches the germline segment, possibly from a read error. V usage is TRBV15 and J usage is TRBJ2-5, with D possibly being TRBD2 (6 bases). Germline V lookup: CDR1 LNHNV, CDR2 YYDKDF (reference sequence). The CDR3 sequence is 14 residues long. CDR3 amino acids: CATSSLPGGEAQYF. The CDR3 coding sequence is TGTGCCACCAGCAGCTTACCCGGGGGAGAGGCCCAGTACTTC. Full variable domain (missing parts from reference TRBV15 and TRBJ2-5): DAMVIQNPRYQVTQFGKPVTLSCSQTLNHNVMYWYQQKSSQAPKLLFHYYDKDFNNEADTPDNFQSRRPNTSFCFLDIRSPGLGDTAMYLCATSSLPGGEAQYFGPGTRLLVL.

This clonotype has more than one count but fewer than ten. V gene TRBV12-3 or TRBV12-4 combines with J gene TRBJ1-1; D gene uncertain. The CDR3 covers 13 residues. V was pared by 8 bases and J by 10 bases, with 20 bases between. Here the CDR3 DNA reads TGTGCCAGCGACTCTCCAGAGGCCTTTTTAGCTTTCTTT. It yields the protein CASDSPEAFLAFF.

In its sample, this clonotype was seen a few times. The V gene is TRBV7-9, the J gene TRBJ2-2; 9 nucleotides align to TRBD1. V was clipped by 3 bases and J by 4 bases; unmatched bases: 6. The length of the CDR3 is 16 residues. Germline-derived CDR1 and CDR2 are SEHNR and FQNEAQ (reference sequence). The CDR3 DNA is TGTGCCAGCAGCTTTGGTCGGGACAGGGCCACCGGGGAGCTGTTTTTT. The encoded protein is CASSFGRDRATGELFF.

This clonotype has just a few counts. V usage is TRBV7-2 and J usage is TRBJ2-7; D not resolved. Looked up from germline, CDR1 is SGHTA and CDR2 is FQGNSA. The CDR3 runs 12 residues. Deletions cut 4 bases from V and 7 bases from J, with 11 bases between. The CDR3, as DNA: TGTGCCAGCAGCTACTCCTCGCGGGAGCAGTACTTC. Its translation is CASSYSSREQYF. Drawing the rest from reference TRBV7-2 and TRBJ2-7, the complete variable domain is GAGVSQSPSNKVTEKGKDVELRCDPISGHTALYWYRQSLGQGLEFLIYFQGNSAPDKSGLPSDRFSAERTGGSVSTLTIQRTQQEDSAVYLCASSYSSREQYFGPGTRLTVT.